Listed here is a single T cell receptor (beta chain). The antigen is unknown. Looked up from germline, CDR1 is DFQATT and CDR2 is SNEGSKA (reference sequence). The CDR3 runs 14 residues. Trimming stripped 6 bases from V and 4 bases from J, with 18 bases between. 5'RACE template switching generated TCR cDNA, adding a universal primer site and UMIs. TCRdb independently ran MiXCR on the 5' RACE reads; one entry per CDR3 protein. Of approximately 250,000 distinct CDR3 sequences in the sample, more than 6.5% were seen once. The data derive from a study of T cells after yellow fever vaccination. At the level of the study: The SMART-Seq v4 Ultra Low Input method served to prepare the low-cell-number fractions.

Findings of the study overall: Boosting was followed by the reappearance of most primary-vaccination clones (approximately 95% CD4, 70% to 90% CD8). Researchers cautioned that FACS-sorted repertoires could harbor abundant clonotypes contaminating from the bulk population.

The rearrangement uses TRBV20-1 and TRBJ2-5; weak D call: TRBD2 (7 bases). The source is a man between 25 and 39 years old who received the YFV17D yellow fever vaccine. This sample comprised CD4+ T cells sorted from PBMCs, obtained on the day of the yellow fever booster vaccination. The CDR3 protein is CSASEGGGGETQYF. The CDR3 DNA reads as TGCAGTGCCTCAGAGGGGGGGGGCGGAGAGACCCAGTACTTC.